Below, one T cell receptor (beta chain) is given with its context. The antigen is undetermined. This sample is part of a study of T cells after yellow fever vaccination. Study context: Fractions low in cell number were prepared with SMART-Seq v4 Ultra Low Input.

A 5'RACE template-switching step, the method used to make TCR cDNA, added a universal primer site and UMIs. TCRdb re-called the 5' RACE reads through MiXCR, storing one row per CDR3 protein. This table has over 250,000 distinct CDR3 sequences, over 3.5% appearing once. Study-wide points: It was the secondary response that reached its peak faster, day 5 versus 15, but it was weaker. Re-detected after boosting: most primary clones, 96% of CD4 and 80% to 90% of CD8.

This TCR came from a man in his late teens or twenties who received the YFV17D yellow fever vaccine. Sequenced here: PBMCs, sampled 5 days after the yellow fever booster vaccination.

The CDR3 bases are TGTGCCAGCAGTGAATGGGAGGGAGGGCCCACGGGGGAGCAGTACTTC. Residues: CASSEWEGGPTGEQYF. V is TRBV25-1 and J is TRBJ2-7; 7 nucleotides align to TRBD2. The V gene's germline CDR1 is MGHDK and CDR2 SYGVNS. CDR3 length equals 16 residues. The trim removed 1 base at V and 7 bases at J, leaving 13 bases unmatched.